This TCR beta chain emerged from a study of shared clonotypes between healthy human individuals. At the level of the study: Researchers assigned three CD4 naive, three CD4 memory, two CD8 naive and one CD8 memory plate to each donor. Overall study findings and caveats: The authors sampled blood alone, and tissue repertoires likely differ.

Replicate PCRs from sorted subsets contained approximately 220 ng DNA, which is 31,000 or so T cell genomes. Sequencing was performed with immunoSEQ multiplex PCR; in TCRdb, only in-frame clones are kept and a portion is missing. In the table there are more than 1,200,000 clones, approximately 98.5% of which are singletons. Researchers partitioned CD4+ cells into CD45RA+ naive and CD45RA-negative memory subsets. As regards this clone: Its matching antigen is unknown.

V gave up 6 bases and J gave up 5 bases, with 14 bases separating them. The germline CDR1 and CDR2 sequences are SEHNR and FQNEAQ (reference sequence). This CDR3 spans 13 amino acids. V gene TRBV7-9 combines with J gene TRBJ2-7; D possibly corresponds to TRBD1 (6 bases). The sequencing input was naive CD4+ T cells sorted from blood. The subset is: CD45RA+ positively selected. This TCR was sampled from a man between 25 and 39 years old in good health. CDR3 coding DNA: TGTGCCAGCAGACAGGGCTCTCTACACGAGCAGTACTTC. Translating it yields CASRQGSLHEQYF.